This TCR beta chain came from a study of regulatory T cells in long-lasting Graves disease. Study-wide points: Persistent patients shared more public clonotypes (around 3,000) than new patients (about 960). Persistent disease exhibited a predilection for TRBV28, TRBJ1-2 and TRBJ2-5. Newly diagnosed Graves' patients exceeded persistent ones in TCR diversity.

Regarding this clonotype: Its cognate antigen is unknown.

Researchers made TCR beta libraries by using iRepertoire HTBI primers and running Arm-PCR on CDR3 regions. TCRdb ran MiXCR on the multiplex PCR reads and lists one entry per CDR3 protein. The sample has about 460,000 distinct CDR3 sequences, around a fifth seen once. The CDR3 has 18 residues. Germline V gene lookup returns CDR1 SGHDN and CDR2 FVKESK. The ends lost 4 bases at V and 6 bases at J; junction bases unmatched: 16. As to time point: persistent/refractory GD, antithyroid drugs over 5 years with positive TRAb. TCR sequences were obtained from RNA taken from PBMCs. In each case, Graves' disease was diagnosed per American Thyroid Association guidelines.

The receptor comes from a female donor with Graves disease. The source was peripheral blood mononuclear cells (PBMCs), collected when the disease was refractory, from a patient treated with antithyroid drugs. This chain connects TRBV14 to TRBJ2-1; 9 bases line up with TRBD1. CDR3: CASSPRYGTGIIINEQFF. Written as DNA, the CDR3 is TGTGCCAGCAGCCCACGATACGGGACAGGGATCATAATCAATGAGCAGTTCTTC.